Each of the 19 T cell receptor beta chains below was sequenced from the same sample in a study of tumor and adjacent non-tumor tissue in lung cancer. No cell sorting was done before RNA was extracted from the tissue. Three rounds of nested PCR, following a modified ARM-PCR protocol, produced the TCRbeta library. TCRdb reprocessed the multiplex PCR reads with MiXCR, giving one entry per CDR3 protein. The table records just over 200,000 distinct CDR3 sequences, 60% to 75% of them present only once. The source material was lung tumor tissue. Receptors originate from a man aged 60-69 years with non-small cell lung cancer.

In regard to this clonotype: The junction shows a germline mismatch at one end, possibly a read error. The chain has TRBV11-3 and TRBJ2-5; D may be TRBD2 (7 bases). CDR1 SGHNT and CDR2 YENEEA come from the germline V gene. This CDR3 comprises 16 residues. The CDR3 coding sequence is TGTGCCAGCAGCTTAGATAGTGGGGGGGCCCAAGATACCCATTACTTC. It yields the protein CASSLDSGGAQDTHYF.

This clonotype has just one count. Sequence at one end of the junction differs from germline and may be a read error. The chain recombines TRBV4-1 with TRBJ2-2; 7 nucleotides align to TRBD1. The CDR3 runs to 16 residues. CDR1 and CDR2 (germline): MGHRA, YSYEKL. The CDR3, as DNA: TGCGCCAGCAGCCCCCATAAGGGGGCCGTCACCTGGGAGCTGTTTTTT. This encodes CASSPHKGAVTWELFF.

Turning to this clonotype: It may be a read error: a sequence one base away is much more abundant. The gene calls are TRBV20-1 and TRBJ1-4, with D tentatively TRBD1 (5 bases). The germline V gene has CDR1 DFQATT and CDR2 SNEGSKA (reference sequence). The CDR3 sequence is 15 residues long. The CDR3 DNA sequence: TGCAGTGCGGGAGTCGGGGCATACGATTCTGAAAAACTGCTTTTT. This gives the protein CSAGVGAYDSEKLLF.

About this clonotype itself: At one end the junction does not follow the germline gene, possibly because of a read error. The chain employs TRBV4-1 and TRBJ1-2; D unresolved. The CDR3 loop spans 15 amino acids. Per germline, CDR1 MGHRA and CDR2 YSYEKL. CDR3 nucleotide sequence: TGCGCCAGCAGCCAAGGCCGTGAACCTAACTATGGCCACACCTTC. Its protein is CASSQGREPNYGHTF.

This clonotype was picked up many times. The rearrangement links TRBV20-1 to TRBJ1-5, with a tentative D call TRBD1 (5 bases). This CDR3 comprises 12 residues. The germline V gene has CDR1 DFQATT and CDR2 SNEGSKA (reference sequence). Trimming pared 5 bases from V and 4 bases from J, leaving 9 bases between. The CDR3 bases are TGCAGTGCTGTTTCAGGGAATCAGCCCCAGCATTTT. Amino acid sequence: CSAVSGNQPQHF.

In the case of this clonotype: With a much larger clone just one base away, this may be a read error. This chain connects TRBV4-1 to TRBJ2-1; no clear D. Trimming shortened V by 2 bases and J by 7 bases, and 15 bases separated the two germline ends. Germline V gene data show CDR1 as MGHRA and CDR2 as YSYEKL. The CDR3 totals 15 residues. For the CDR3, the DNA is TGCGCCAGCAGCCAAAACCTCGCCAGTCGGAATGAGCAGTTCTTC. Amino acids: CASSQNLASRNEQFF.

Worth noting for this clonotype: Without the conserved terminal phenylalanine or tryptophan, this CDR3 likely stems from a read error. V and J are TRBV20-1 and TRBJ1-1; D remains unclear. Germline CDR1 DFQATT, CDR2 SNEGSKA (reference sequence). The germline V and J ends were trimmed by 4 bases and 7 bases, with 19 bases remaining between them. The length of the CDR3 is 14 residues. CDR3 nucleotides: TGCAGTGCTACAAGAGCTAGGGTTCGGAATGAAGCTTTCATT. Residues: CSATRARVRNEAFI.

Remarks on this clonotype: A much larger clone lies one base from this, so it may be a read error. The chain combines TRBV4-3 with TRBJ1-2; D is unclear. Germline V gene data show CDR1 as LGHNA and CDR2 as YSLEER. The CDR3 extends over 13 amino acids. CDR3 sequence (DNA): TGCGCCAGGAGCCAATTGACGAACTATGGCTACACCTTC. Amino acids: CARSQLTNYGYTF.

This clonotype was seen at least ten times. The genes are TRBV12-3 or TRBV12-4 and TRBJ1-5; D gene uncertain. The length of the CDR3 is 14 residues. The germline V and J ends were trimmed by 3 bases and 7 bases, with 13 bases remaining between them. The CDR3 is CASSLGEGWQPQHF. For the CDR3, the DNA is TGTGCCAGCAGTTTGGGTGAGGGATGGCAGCCCCAGCATTTT.

On this clonotype: Being one base from a much bigger clone, this may be a read error. CDR3 region: CGARRDRTYGYTF. The CDR3 coding sequence is TGCGGTGCTAGACGGGACAGGACTTATGGCTACACCTTC. The chain joins TRBV20-1 to TRBJ1-2; 8 nucleotides line up with TRBD1. CDR1 and CDR2 (germline): DFQATT, SNEGSKA (reference sequence). The CDR3 is made up of 13 amino acids.

With regard to this clonotype: Germline is not matched at one junction end, which may reflect a read error. The J gene is TRBJ1-1, the V gene TRBV20-1; possibly TRBD1 for D (6 bases). Looked up from germline, CDR1 is DFQATT and CDR2 is SNEGSKA (reference sequence). CDR3 size: 16 residues. The CDR3 sequence: CSARDVLRQRDTEPFF. The CDR3 DNA sequence: TGCAGTGCTAGAGATGTATTGAGACAGAGGGACACTGAACCTTTCTTT.

Worth noting for this clonotype: One end of the junction does not line up with germline, which may come from a read error. The V gene is TRBV6-5, the J gene TRBJ2-7; D is possibly TRBD1 (6 bases). This CDR3 is 15 amino acids long. CDR1 is MNHEY, CDR2 SVGAGI, per germline. Written as DNA, the CDR3 is TGTGGCAGCAGTCAGGCTATGACAGGATCCTACGAACAGTACTTC. This encodes CGSSQAMTGSYEQYF.

V usage is TRBV6-5 and J usage is TRBJ2-5, with no clear D. Between the trimmed V and J ends, which lost 6 bases and 1 base, there was a span of 18 bases. In germline, CDR1 is MNHEY, CDR2 SVGAGI. The CDR3 has 16 amino acids. For the CDR3, the DNA is TGTGCCAGCAGCCTTAGGGAACAGAGTCCCCAAGAGACCCAGTACTTC. It yields the protein CASSLREQSPQETQYF.

CDR3 in amino acids: CASSSGHPDTQYF. CDR3 bases: TGTGCCAGCAGTTCAGGTCACCCAGATACGCAGTATTTT. The chain employs TRBV6-2 or TRBV6-3 and TRBJ2-3, with no clear D. Trimming removed 4 bases at V and 4 bases at J, with 9 bases between. Germline V CDR1 and CDR2: MNHEY, SVGEGT. The CDR3 is 13 amino acids.

Remarks on this clonotype: Relative to the germline gene, one junction end is altered; a read error may explain this. The chain recombines TRBV12-3 or TRBV12-4 with TRBJ2-2; tentatively, D is TRBD2 (5 bases). The length of the CDR3 is 12 residues. This CDR3 reads CASDDPTGELFF. CDR3 coding DNA: TGTGCCAGCGATGACCCAACCGGGGAGTTGTTTTTT.

This clonotype is medium-sized (0.01 to 0.1%). The chain combines TRBV20-1 with TRBJ2-1; TRBD2 agrees at 10 bases. This CDR3 has 15 amino acids. J lost 7 bases, V lost 5 bases, and 11 bases had no gene match. Per the germline V gene, CDR1 is DFQATT and CDR2 is SNEGSKA (reference sequence). This CDR3 is CSADSAGGPWNEQFF. The CDR3 DNA reads as TGCAGTGCTGACTCAGCGGGGGGGCCGTGGAATGAGCAGTTCTTC.

Comments on this clonotype: One end of the junction does not line up with germline, which may come from a read error. The J gene is TRBJ1-2, the V gene TRBV7-2, with no clear D. Germline CDR1 SGHTA, CDR2 FQGNSA. The CDR3 length is 15 residues. The DNA of the CDR3 is TGTGCCAGCAGCCCTTACCTGCTCCCCAACTATGACTACACCTTC. It specifies CASSPYLLPNYDYTF. The whole variable domain, remainder taken from reference TRBV7-2 and TRBJ1-2, is GAGVSQSPSNKVTEKGKDVELRCDPISGHTALYWYRQSLGQGLEFLIYFQGNSAPDKSGLPSDRFSAERTGGSVSTLTIQRTQQEDSAVYLCASSPYLLPNYDYTFGSGTRLTVV.

As to this clonotype: At one boundary the junction diverges from the germline segment, which might be a read error. The rearrangement joins TRBV6-1 to TRBJ2-2, with TRBD1 identical over 7 bases. Germline V gene lookup returns CDR1 MNHNS and CDR2 SASEGT. This CDR3 is built from 14 residues. CDR3 nucleotide sequence: TGTGCCAACAGTCTTACAGGGGAAGCCGGGGAGCTGTTTTTT. Protein product: CANSLTGEAGELFF.

A note on this clonotype: A read error may produce the germline difference seen at one junction end. The V and J genes are TRBV4-3 and TRBJ2-6, with D perhaps matching TRBD1 (5 bases). CDR3 length equals 16 residues. Germline CDR1 LGHNA, CDR2 YSLEER. Written as DNA, the CDR3 is TGCGCTAGCAGCCAAGAGGCGGTGTCTGGGGCCAACGTTTTGATTTTC. Protein sequence: CASSQEAVSGANVLIF.